This TCR beta chain was found in a study of blood T cells in healthy people across ages. As for this clonotype: Its target is unknown.

This CDR3 spans 15 amino acids. Losses at the gene ends were 6 bases for V and 2 bases for J; bases not matched to a gene: 6. Study results and caveats: Diversity of TCR beta per million T cells declined in a roughly linear way with age.

The use of a sample-barcoded 5' primer and a J-beta primer mix characterized a second PCR of about 7 to 12 cycles. TCRdb analysed the 5' RACE reads with MiXCR anew, one entry per CDR3 protein. This sample has about 1.6 million distinct CDR3 sequences, with approximately 32% found just once. Each sample gave at least 7 million isolated PBMCs. The chain employs TRBV12-3 or TRBV12-4 and TRBJ2-3, with 9 nucleotides matching TRBD2. This TCR derives from a woman in her thirties in good health. The sequenced material came from blood. This CDR3 is CASRLAGSPTDTQYF. CDR3 sequence (DNA): TGTGCCAGCAGGCTAGCGGGGAGCCCCACAGATACGCAGTATTTT.